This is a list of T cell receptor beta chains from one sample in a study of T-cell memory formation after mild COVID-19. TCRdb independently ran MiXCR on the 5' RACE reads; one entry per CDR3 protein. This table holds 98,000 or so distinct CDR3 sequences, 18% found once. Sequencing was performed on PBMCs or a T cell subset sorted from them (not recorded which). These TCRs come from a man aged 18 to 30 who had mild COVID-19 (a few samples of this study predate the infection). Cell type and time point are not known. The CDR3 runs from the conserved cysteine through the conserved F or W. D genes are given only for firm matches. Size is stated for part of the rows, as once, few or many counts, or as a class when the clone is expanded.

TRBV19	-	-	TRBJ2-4	TGTGCCAGTAGTCTCCAGTCCGCTCAGTACTTC	CASSLQSAQYF
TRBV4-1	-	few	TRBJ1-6	TGCGCCAGCAGCCGCAAGTGGGATTCACCCCTCCACTTT	CASSRKWDSPLHF
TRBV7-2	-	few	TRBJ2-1	TGTGCCAGCAGCCCGCGTCAGGGATCTAGTGGGAATGAGCAGTTCTTC	CASSPRQGSSGNEQFF
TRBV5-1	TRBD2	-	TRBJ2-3	TGCGCCAGCAGGACTAGCGGGGGGGCCTTAGATACGCAGTATTTT	CASRTSGGALDTQYF
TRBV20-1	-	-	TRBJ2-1	TGCAGTGCTAGAGGCAGCGGGCCAGGGAGGCGGTTGAATGAGCAGTTCTTC	CSARGSGPGRRLNEQFF
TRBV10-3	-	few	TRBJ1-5	TGTGCCATCAGAGGACGGACCAATCAGCCCCAGCATTTT	CAIRGRTNQPQHF
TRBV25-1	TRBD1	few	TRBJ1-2	TGTGCCAGCAGTGATCCCCGGGACTTCCAGGGGGATGGCTACACCTTC	CASSDPRDFQGDGYTF
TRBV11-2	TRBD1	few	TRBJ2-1	TGTGCCAGCAGTCACAGACCGGGACAGGGAACTGAGCAGTTCTTC	CASSHRPGQGTEQFF
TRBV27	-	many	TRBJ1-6	TGTGCCAGCAGTCACACACAGGATTCACCCCTCCACTTT	CASSHTQDSPLHF
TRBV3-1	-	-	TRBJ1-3	TGTGCCAGCAGCCAAGGACAGGCGTCTGGAAACACCATATATTTT	CASSQGQASGNTIYF
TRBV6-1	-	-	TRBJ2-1	TGTGCCAGCAGTGACCCCGGCTCATACAATGAGCAGTTCTTC	CASSDPGSYNEQFF
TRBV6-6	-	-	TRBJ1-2	TGTGCCAGTAGTAGGGGCAGGGGCCTTTTGAATGTTAACTATGGCTACACCTTC	CASSRGRGLLNVNYGYTF
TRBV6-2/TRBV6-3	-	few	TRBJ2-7	TGTGCCAGCACCCCCCGGCGGACAGACCTCCACGAGCAGTACTTC	CASTPRRTDLHEQYF
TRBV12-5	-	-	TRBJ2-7	TGTGCTAGTGGCCCCCAGGGTTACGAGCAGTACTTC	CASGPQGYEQYF
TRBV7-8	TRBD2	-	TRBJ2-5	TGTGCCAGCAGCTTAGCAGCGGGGGTGGCGGAGACCCAGTACTTC	CASSLAAGVAETQYF
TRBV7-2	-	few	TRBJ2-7	TGTGCCAGCAGCTCGATATCCTCCGAGCAGTACTTC	CASSSISSEQYF
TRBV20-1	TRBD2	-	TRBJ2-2	TGCAGTGCCGGGCGGACTAGCGGGGGGAGGAGCGGGGAGCTGTTTTTT	CSAGRTSGGRSGELFF
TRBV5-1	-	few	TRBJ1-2	TGCGCCAGCAGCGTTCGGGGGGATGGCTACACCTTC	CASSVRGDGYTF
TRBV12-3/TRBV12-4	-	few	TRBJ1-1	TGTGCCAGCAGTTTGGGGTGGAACACTGAAGCTTTCTTT	CASSLGWNTEAFF
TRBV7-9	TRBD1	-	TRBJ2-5	TGTGCCAGCAGCATGGGGGACAGAGGTCGGGGTGAGACCCAGTACTTC	CASSMGDRGRGETQYF
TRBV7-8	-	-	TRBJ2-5	TGTGCCAGCAGCTTCCGGGACGGCAGTCGGACCCAGTACTTC	CASSFRDGSRTQYF
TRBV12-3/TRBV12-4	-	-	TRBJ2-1	TGTGCCAGCAGTGTTGGCCAGCCCCCACACAATGAGCAGTTCTTC	CASSVGQPPHNEQFF
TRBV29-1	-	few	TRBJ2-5	TGCAGCGGGCAGAGGGGTGGAGAGACCCAGTACTTC	CSGQRGGETQYF
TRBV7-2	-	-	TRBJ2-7	TGTGCCAGCAGCTTAGTTTCCGACGAGCAGTACTTC	CASSLVSDEQYF
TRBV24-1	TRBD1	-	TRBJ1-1	TGTGCCACCAGTGATTTGGAGGCAGGGGGCGTCCGGAACGCTGAAGCTTTCTTT	CATSDLEAGGVRNAEAFF
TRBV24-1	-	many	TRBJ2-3	TGTGCCACCAGTGATTTGAGTAGGGCAGATACGCAGTATTTT	CATSDLSRADTQYF
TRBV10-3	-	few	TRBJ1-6	TGTGCCATCAGTGAAGACCCGGGTCGATTAAATTCACCCCTCCACTTT	CAISEDPGRLNSPLHF
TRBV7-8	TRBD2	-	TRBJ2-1	TGTGCCAGCAGCGTCGGGGGGTTAGGGGTTAAAAACGATGAGCAGTTCTTC	CASSVGGLGVKNDEQFF
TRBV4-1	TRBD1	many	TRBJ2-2	TGCGCCAGCAGCCAAGGGGACAGGGTGACCGGGGAGCTGTTTTTT	CASSQGDRVTGELFF
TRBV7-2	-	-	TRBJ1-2	TGTGCCAGCAGCTTATGGGTACAGCACAACTATGGCTACACCTTC	CASSLWVQHNYGYTF
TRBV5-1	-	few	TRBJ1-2	TGCGCCAGCAGCTTGTTGGGCTCTAACTATGGCTACACCTTC	CASSLLGSNYGYTF
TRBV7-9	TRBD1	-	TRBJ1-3	TGTGCCAGCAGCCGAACCGGGACAGGTGGAAACACCATATATTTT	CASSRTGTGGNTIYF
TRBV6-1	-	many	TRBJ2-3	TGTGCCAGCAGTGAACGGATAGGGGGGCGAGGAGATACGCAGTATTTT	CASSERIGGRGDTQYF
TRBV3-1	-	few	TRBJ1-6	TGTGCCAGCAGCCAAGGATTTGGGTTCAATAATTCACCCCTCCACTTT	CASSQGFGFNNSPLHF
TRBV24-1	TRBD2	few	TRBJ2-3	TGTGCCACCAAGGCTAGCGGGGGGGCAGATACGCAGTATTTT	CATKASGGADTQYF
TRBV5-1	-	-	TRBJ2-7	TGCGCCAGCAGCTTATGGGGCTACGAGCAGTACTTC	CASSLWGYEQYF
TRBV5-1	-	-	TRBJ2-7	TGCGCCAGCAGCGAGGGGGTGACCTACGAGCAGTACTTC	CASSEGVTYEQYF
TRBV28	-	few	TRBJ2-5	TGTGCCAGCAGTTTTGCAGGTTTGAAGACCCAGTACTTC	CASSFAGLKTQYF
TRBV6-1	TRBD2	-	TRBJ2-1	TGTGCCAGCAGTTCTTTAGCGGGGTCTACCTACAATGAGCAGTTCTTC	CASSSLAGSTYNEQFF